This is a list of T cell receptor beta chains from one sample in a study of blood T cell repertoires in COVID-19. The data were produced by immunoSEQ multiplex PCR, yet TCRdb's version contains in-frame clones alone and is incomplete. The sample carries about 72,000 clones, 75% to 95% recorded once. The sample consisted of peripheral blood. These receptors all come from a woman aged 60-70 years with active COVID-19. Each CDR3 is given with its conserved first and last residue. Fields, in order: CDR3 DNA, CDR3 protein, V gene, clone size, J gene, D gene. D genes are given only for firm matches. Where a row states a size, it is once, few, many or the class of an expanded clone; other rows omit it.

TGTGCCAGCAGCTGGGGCTGGGCCACTGAAGCTTTCTTT CASSWGWATEAFF TRBV5-6 NA TRBJ1-1 NA
TGTGCCAGCAGCTCGACAGTGAACACTGAAGCTTTCTTT CASSSTVNTEAFF TRBV6-5 NA TRBJ1-1 NA
TGTGCCAGCAGCCAAGGGAGACAGTATTTCGAGCAGTACTTC CASSQGRQYFEQYF TRBV3-1/TRBV3-2 NA TRBJ2-7 NA
TGTGCCAGCAGTGAATTGGCGGGATTCTACAATGAGCAGTTCTTC CASSELAGFYNEQFF TRBV6-1 NA TRBJ2-1 NA
TGTGCCAGCAGTGAAAGGACAGGACCGAACACCGGGGAGCTGTTTTTT CASSERTGPNTGELFF TRBV6-1 NA TRBJ2-2 TRBD1
TGTGCCAGCAGTTTGAGGGGGCGGTGGTCACCCCTCCACTTT CASSLRGRWSPLHF TRBV27 NA TRBJ1-6 TRBD1
TGTGCCAGCAGCTGGGGGACAGGGGGGAACACCGGGGAGCTGTTTTTT CASSWGTGGNTGELFF TRBV11-2 NA TRBJ2-2 TRBD1
TGTGCCAGCACAGGGAAGGGAGAGCAGTACTTC CASTGKGEQYF TRBV6-5 NA TRBJ2-7 NA
TGTGCCAGTAGTGGGACTTGGTTGCAAGAGACCCAGTACTTC CASSGTWLQETQYF TRBV19 NA TRBJ2-5 NA
TGTGCCACCAGCAGAGTACAAGGTAACGCGGGCATAATAGCTTTCTTT CATSRVQGNAGIIAFF TRBV15 NA TRBJ1-1 NA
TGTGCCAGCAGCCAAGAAGGAGCGGGCGGGCGGGTTACCTACGAGCAGTACTTC CASSQEGAGGRVTYEQYF TRBV4-2 NA TRBJ2-7 NA
TGTGCCAGCAGTCGGGGGGGGGTTTCACCCCTCCACTTT CASSRGGVSPLHF TRBV27 NA TRBJ1-6 NA
TGTGCCAGCAGTTTGGAGTCCTGGGCAGGGGGCACGGTTGAGCAGTTCTTC CASSLESWAGGTVEQFF TRBV28 once TRBJ2-1 TRBD1
TGTGCCACCAGCAGAGACCCCTTTAATGAGCAGTTCTTC CATSRDPFNEQFF TRBV15 NA TRBJ2-1 NA
TGTGCCAGCAGCCCGGTGAGGGACAGGGAGACCCAGTACTTC CASSPVRDRETQYF TRBV3-1/TRBV3-2 NA TRBJ2-5 TRBD1
TGCGCCAGCAGTTCGACAGGGAGTAATCAGCCCCAGCATTTT CASSSTGSNQPQHF TRBV10-2 NA TRBJ1-5 TRBD1
TGTGCCAGCAGTCGGGACTCCCCAAAGGCGGAGACCCAGTACTTC CASSRDSPKAETQYF TRBV28 NA TRBJ2-5 NA
TGTGCCAGCAGCGCGGCTCCTCCGGGACTAGCGGCCAGCACAGATACGCAGTATTTT CASSAAPPGLAASTDTQYF TRBV7-2 NA TRBJ2-3 TRBD2
TGTGCCAGCAGTGATCGGGACAGGGTAGGGCAGCCCCAGCATTTT CASSDRDRVGQPQHF TRBV6-1 NA TRBJ1-5 TRBD1
TGTGCCAGCAGCTTAGCGCTGGGACTACCCTCCTACGAGCAGTACTTC CASSLALGLPSYEQYF TRBV7-8 NA TRBJ2-7 TRBD2